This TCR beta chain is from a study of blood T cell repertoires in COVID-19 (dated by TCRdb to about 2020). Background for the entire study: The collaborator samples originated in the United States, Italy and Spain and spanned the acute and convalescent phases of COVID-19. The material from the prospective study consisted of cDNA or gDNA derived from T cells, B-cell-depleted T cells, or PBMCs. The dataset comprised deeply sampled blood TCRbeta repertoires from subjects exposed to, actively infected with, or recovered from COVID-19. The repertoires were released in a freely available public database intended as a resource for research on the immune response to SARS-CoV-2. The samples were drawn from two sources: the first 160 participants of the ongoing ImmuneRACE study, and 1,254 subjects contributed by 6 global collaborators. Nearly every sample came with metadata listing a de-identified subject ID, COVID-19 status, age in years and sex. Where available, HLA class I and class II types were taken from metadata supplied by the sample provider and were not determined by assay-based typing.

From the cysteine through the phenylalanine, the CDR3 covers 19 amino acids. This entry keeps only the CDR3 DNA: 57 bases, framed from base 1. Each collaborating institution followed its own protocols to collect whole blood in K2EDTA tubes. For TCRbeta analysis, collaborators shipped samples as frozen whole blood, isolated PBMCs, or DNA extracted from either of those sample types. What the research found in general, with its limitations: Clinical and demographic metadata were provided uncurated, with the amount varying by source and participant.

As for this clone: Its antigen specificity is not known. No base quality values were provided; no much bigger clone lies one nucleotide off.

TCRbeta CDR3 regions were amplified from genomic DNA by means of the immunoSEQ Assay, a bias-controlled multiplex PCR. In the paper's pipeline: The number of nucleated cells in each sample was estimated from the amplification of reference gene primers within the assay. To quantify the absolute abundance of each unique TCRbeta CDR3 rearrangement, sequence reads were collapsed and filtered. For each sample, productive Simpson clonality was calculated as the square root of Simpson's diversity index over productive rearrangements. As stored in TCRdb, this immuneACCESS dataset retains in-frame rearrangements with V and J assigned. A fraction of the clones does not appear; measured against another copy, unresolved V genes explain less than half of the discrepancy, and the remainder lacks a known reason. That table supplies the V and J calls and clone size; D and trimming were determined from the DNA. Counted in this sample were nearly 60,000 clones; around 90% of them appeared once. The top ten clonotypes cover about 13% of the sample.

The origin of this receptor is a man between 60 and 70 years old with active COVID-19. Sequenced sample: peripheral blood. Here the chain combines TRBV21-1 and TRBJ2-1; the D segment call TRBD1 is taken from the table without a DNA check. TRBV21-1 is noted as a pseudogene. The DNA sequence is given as TGTGCCAGCAGCAAGAATTTGACAGGGATTATGCGGGTGCGGAATGAGCAGTTCTTC. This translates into CASSKNLTGIMRVRNEQFF.